These T cell receptor beta chains were read from a single sample in a study of T-cell memory formation after mild COVID-19. In TCRdb, the 5' RACE reads were re-called with MiXCR into one record per CDR3 protein. This sample has approximately 40,000 distinct CDR3 sequences; about 10% occur once, and the top ten carry approximately 28%. The specimen sequenced was PBMCs or a T cell subset sorted from them (not recorded which). The receptors were sampled from a man aged 18 to 29 who had mild COVID-19 (a few samples of this study predate the infection). Cell type and time point are not known. Each CDR3 is given without its conserved first and last residue. Each record gives: V gene, J gene, CDR3 protein.

v_gene: TRBV2
j_gene: TRBJ1-1
CDR3aa: ASRKTGGAEAF

v_gene: TRBV25-1
j_gene: TRBJ1-4
CDR3aa: ASSEQDRGKLF

v_gene: TRBV27
j_gene: TRBJ2-7
CDR3aa: ASSWGTSYEQY

v_gene: TRBV4-1
j_gene: TRBJ1-5
CDR3aa: ASSQVRGGNQPQH

v_gene: TRBV7-2
j_gene: TRBJ2-1
CDR3aa: ASSKPSGGAYNEQF

v_gene: TRBV5-1
j_gene: TRBJ2-1
CDR3aa: ASFTSGTYNEQF

v_gene: TRBV4-1
j_gene: TRBJ1-4
CDR3aa: ASSQGNEKLF

v_gene: TRBV4-1
j_gene: TRBJ2-1
CDR3aa: ASSQVSSGGGNEQF

v_gene: TRBV20-1
j_gene: TRBJ2-2
CDR3aa: SAREAGGRLGELF

v_gene: TRBV5-1
j_gene: TRBJ1-5
CDR3aa: ASSRDGGTNQPQH

v_gene: TRBV9
j_gene: TRBJ2-3
CDR3aa: ASSVDQGASGYTQY

v_gene: TRBV11-2
j_gene: TRBJ1-1
CDR3aa: ASSHHRGTASEAF

v_gene: TRBV24-1
j_gene: TRBJ1-5
CDR3aa: ATSDSRRGSNQPQH

v_gene: TRBV4-2
j_gene: TRBJ2-3
CDR3aa: ASSPSGTAGDTQY

v_gene: TRBV10-3
j_gene: TRBJ1-4
CDR3aa: AITQPVEGEKLF

v_gene: TRBV7-2
j_gene: TRBJ2-7
CDR3aa: ASSPARGGGEQY

v_gene: TRBV29-1
j_gene: TRBJ2-7
CDR3aa: SVAGQGYEQY

v_gene: TRBV7-2
j_gene: TRBJ1-5
CDR3aa: ASSRELNQPQH

v_gene: TRBV7-9
j_gene: TRBJ2-7
CDR3aa: ASSPGQVYEQY

v_gene: TRBV9
j_gene: TRBJ2-1
CDR3aa: ASSRRLAGGYNEQF

v_gene: TRBV12-3/TRBV12-4
j_gene: TRBJ1-4
CDR3aa: ATQGAEGEKLF

v_gene: TRBV27
j_gene: TRBJ2-7
CDR3aa: ASRSTGSYEQY

v_gene: TRBV7-2
j_gene: TRBJ1-3
CDR3aa: ASSLGGRGPSGNTIY

v_gene: TRBV20-1
j_gene: TRBJ1-5
CDR3aa: SASGDRLVKYGVGQPQH

v_gene: TRBV5-4
j_gene: TRBJ2-5
CDR3aa: ASSFAVNLGETQY

v_gene: TRBV4-1
j_gene: TRBJ2-1
CDR3aa: ASSHGGAFDNEQF

v_gene: TRBV19
j_gene: TRBJ1-5
CDR3aa: ASSTDRERRGPQH

v_gene: TRBV2
j_gene: TRBJ2-1
CDR3aa: ASSAWGGYNEQF

v_gene: TRBV30
j_gene: TRBJ1-5
CDR3aa: AWSVQFNQPQH

v_gene: TRBV7-2
j_gene: TRBJ1-1
CDR3aa: ASRTWAGFATEAF

v_gene: TRBV2
j_gene: TRBJ1-5
CDR3aa: ASSPDRNQPQH

v_gene: TRBV29-1
j_gene: TRBJ1-2
CDR3aa: SVEPQGNGYT

v_gene: TRBV4-3
j_gene: TRBJ2-3
CDR3aa: ASSQGATASRDTQY

v_gene: TRBV27
j_gene: TRBJ1-6
CDR3aa: ASADRNSPLH

v_gene: TRBV5-1
j_gene: TRBJ2-1
CDR3aa: ASSFVGATNNEQF

v_gene: TRBV9
j_gene: TRBJ1-6
CDR3aa: ASSAGSSYNSPLH

v_gene: TRBV7-2
j_gene: TRBJ1-6
CDR3aa: ASSLNYGTANSPLH

v_gene: TRBV6-5
j_gene: TRBJ2-7
CDR3aa: ASSYNGGSEQY

v_gene: TRBV5-5
j_gene: TRBJ1-2
CDR3aa: ASSLGPLYGYT

v_gene: TRBV20-1
j_gene: TRBJ2-1
CDR3aa: SARAQLAGFYNEQF

v_gene: TRBV15
j_gene: TRBJ1-5
CDR3aa: ATSGTGSRQPQH

v_gene: TRBV7-8
j_gene: TRBJ2-3
CDR3aa: ASSLGRATDTQY

v_gene: TRBV4-2
j_gene: TRBJ2-3
CDR3aa: ASSPTSGGGTDTQY

v_gene: TRBV20-1
j_gene: TRBJ2-3
CDR3aa: SARGLLEPQY

v_gene: TRBV7-9
j_gene: TRBJ2-3
CDR3aa: ASSSVSGTDTQY

v_gene: TRBV6-5
j_gene: TRBJ1-5
CDR3aa: ASSSGGNQPQH

v_gene: TRBV7-2
j_gene: TRBJ2-4
CDR3aa: ASSAEGVGSIAKNIQY

v_gene: TRBV7-6
j_gene: TRBJ2-3
CDR3aa: ASSPQMGDTQY

v_gene: TRBV7-2
j_gene: TRBJ1-6
CDR3aa: ASSQTGFYNSPLH

v_gene: TRBV9
j_gene: TRBJ2-3
CDR3aa: ASSPRRGAAYFTDTQY

v_gene: TRBV7-2
j_gene: TRBJ1-1
CDR3aa: ASSPRRTGNEWRTEAF

v_gene: TRBV5-6
j_gene: TRBJ1-2
CDR3aa: ASSPRPGTAYGYT